This paragraph reports one TCR beta chain. The method was immunoSEQ multiplex PCR; TCRdb's version includes in-frame clones alone and lacks a portion of them. The profile shows roughly 11,000 clones, approximately 79% of them singletons. The entry originates in a study of preoperative IRX-2 immunotherapy in early breast cancer. The CDR3 runs 14 residues. Germline V lookup: CDR1 LNHNV, CDR2 YYDKDF (reference sequence). Trimming cost V 9 bases and J 3 bases; bases outside gene matches: 6. The treatment here: preoperative locoregional IRX-2 cytokine immunotherapy. This phase Ib study tested locoregional IRX-2 cytokine immunotherapy given before surgery.

This receptor was taken from a human donor with breast cancer. The specimen was lymph node tissue, collected before IRX-2 immunotherapy. The genes are TRBV15 and TRBJ2-5; 11 bases align to TRBD2. The CDR3 region has the DNA TGTGCCACAGGACTAGCGGGCCATGAAGAGACCCAGTACTTC. It codes for CATGLAGHEETQYF.